A selection of T cell receptor beta chains follows, all from one sample in a study of identical twins. MiXCR, applied by TCRdb to the 5' RACE reads, yields one record per CDR3 protein. The profile shows 600,000 to 850,000 distinct CDR3 sequences, around a sixth of them singletons. The data also belong to a second study, concerning T cells expressing NK-cell markers.

The sample consisted of PBMCs. All receptors come from a woman between 18 and 29 years old in good health. CDR3s include the opening cysteine and the closing phenylalanine or tryptophan. Fields, in order: clone size, V gene, J gene, D gene, CDR3 protein, CDR3 DNA. A D gene is named only where the DNA matches it firmly. Expanded clones are given a class, and other clones once, few, many or no size at all.

clone size: few; V gene: TRBV12-3/TRBV12-4; J gene: TRBJ2-1; D gene: TRBD2; CDR3 protein: CASSFLLAPAEQFF; CDR3 DNA: TGTGCCAGCAGTTTCTTACTAGCGCCGGCGGAGCAGTTCTTC
clone size: few; V gene: TRBV2; J gene: TRBJ2-6; D gene: NA; CDR3 protein: CASSDWKTSGANVLTF; CDR3 DNA: TGTGCCAGCAGTGATTGGAAAACCTCTGGGGCCAACGTCCTGACTTTC
clone size: few; V gene: TRBV20-1; J gene: TRBJ2-1; D gene: NA; CDR3 protein: CSARDLSGINGDEQFF; CDR3 DNA: TGCAGTGCTAGAGATCTGTCCGGGATTAACGGCGATGAGCAGTTCTTC
clone size: few; V gene: TRBV7-3; J gene: TRBJ2-3; D gene: NA; CDR3 protein: CASSLRGVDTQYF; CDR3 DNA: TGTGCCAGCAGCTTAAGGGGGGTAGATACGCAGTATTTT
clone size: few; V gene: TRBV27; J gene: TRBJ2-7; D gene: TRBD2; CDR3 protein: CASNPRGGSYEQYF; CDR3 DNA: TGTGCCAGCAACCCACGGGGGGGCTCCTACGAGCAGTACTTC
clone size: NA; V gene: TRBV30; J gene: TRBJ2-5; D gene: NA; CDR3 protein: CAWSVNSKETQYF; CDR3 DNA: TGTGCCTGGAGTGTAAACAGTAAAGAGACCCAGTACTTC
clone size: NA; V gene: TRBV20-1; J gene: TRBJ1-5; D gene: NA; CDR3 protein: CSASEGAQPQHF; CDR3 DNA: TGCAGTGCTAGCGAAGGGGCTCAGCCCCAGCATTTT
clone size: once; V gene: TRBV27; J gene: TRBJ2-1; D gene: TRBD2; CDR3 protein: CASSFGLVVNEQFF; CDR3 DNA: TGTGCCAGCAGTTTTGGACTAGTGGTGAATGAGCAGTTCTTC
clone size: few; V gene: TRBV12-3/TRBV12-4; J gene: TRBJ2-5; D gene: TRBD1; CDR3 protein: CASSFFDRGLETQYF; CDR3 DNA: TGTGCCAGCAGTTTCTTCGATAGGGGGCTAGAGACCCAGTACTTC
clone size: many; V gene: TRBV6-1; J gene: TRBJ1-3; D gene: NA; CDR3 protein: CASLGQDVGNTIYF; CDR3 DNA: TGTGCCAGCCTTGGTCAGGACGTTGGAAACACCATATATTTT
clone size: NA; V gene: TRBV18; J gene: TRBJ2-5; D gene: NA; CDR3 protein: CASSPQPWGETQYF; CDR3 DNA: TGTGCCAGCTCACCACAACCATGGGGAGAGACCCAGTACTTC
clone size: few; V gene: TRBV5-1; J gene: TRBJ2-3; D gene: NA; CDR3 protein: CASSFDGSVRTDTQYF; CDR3 DNA: TGCGCCAGCAGCTTTGATGGATCAGTTCGCACAGATACGCAGTATTTT
clone size: few; V gene: TRBV6-5; J gene: TRBJ1-1; D gene: NA; CDR3 protein: CASSYLSGTEAFF; CDR3 DNA: TGTGCCAGCAGTTACTTAAGTGGGACTGAAGCTTTCTTT
clone size: many; V gene: TRBV12-3/TRBV12-4; J gene: TRBJ2-7; D gene: NA; CDR3 protein: CASSPGGRRDFSYEQYF; CDR3 DNA: TGTGCCAGCAGTCCCGGGGGACGTAGGGACTTCTCCTACGAGCAGTACTTC
clone size: NA; V gene: TRBV9; J gene: TRBJ2-3; D gene: NA; CDR3 protein: CASSADLASDTQYF; CDR3 DNA: TGTGCCAGCAGCGCGGACTTAGCTTCAGATACGCAGTATTTT
clone size: NA; V gene: TRBV5-1; J gene: TRBJ2-3; D gene: NA; CDR3 protein: CASSLADTFQDTQYF; CDR3 DNA: TGCGCCAGCAGCTTGGCCGACACTTTCCAGGATACGCAGTATTTT
clone size: NA; V gene: TRBV6-4; J gene: TRBJ2-2; D gene: TRBD2; CDR3 protein: CASSPKGLAATGELFF; CDR3 DNA: TGTGCCAGCAGTCCCAAAGGACTAGCGGCGACCGGGGAGCTGTTTTTT
clone size: few; V gene: TRBV12-3/TRBV12-4; J gene: TRBJ2-2; D gene: NA; CDR3 protein: CASRPGTSPTGELFF; CDR3 DNA: TGTGCCAGCAGACCCGGGACCTCACCAACCGGGGAGCTGTTTTTT
clone size: few; V gene: TRBV29-1; J gene: TRBJ2-7; D gene: NA; CDR3 protein: CSVIESGETNEQYF; CDR3 DNA: TGCAGCGTGATCGAATCGGGGGAAACGAACGAGCAGTACTTC
clone size: NA; V gene: TRBV2; J gene: TRBJ2-1; D gene: NA; CDR3 protein: CASSGARFHEQFF; CDR3 DNA: TGTGCCAGCAGTGGGGCTAGATTCCATGAGCAGTTCTTC
clone size: NA; V gene: TRBV6-1; J gene: TRBJ2-6; D gene: NA; CDR3 protein: CASSLQGRAGANVLTF; CDR3 DNA: TGTGCCAGCAGCCTTCAGGGGAGGGCTGGGGCCAACGTCCTGACTTTC
clone size: NA; V gene: TRBV20-1; J gene: TRBJ2-7; D gene: NA; CDR3 protein: CSASLRGVSYEQYF; CDR3 DNA: TGCAGTGCTAGCCTCAGGGGGGTCTCCTACGAGCAGTACTTC
clone size: few; V gene: TRBV20-1; J gene: TRBJ2-5; D gene: TRBD2; CDR3 protein: CSARASGGAKFQETQYF; CDR3 DNA: TGCAGTGCTAGGGCTAGCGGGGGAGCTAAGTTCCAAGAGACCCAGTACTTC
clone size: NA; V gene: TRBV12-3/TRBV12-4; J gene: TRBJ2-1; D gene: NA; CDR3 protein: CASSASWGRDNEQFF; CDR3 DNA: TGTGCCAGCTCGGCTTCTTGGGGCAGGGACAATGAGCAGTTCTTC
clone size: NA; V gene: TRBV7-3; J gene: TRBJ2-7; D gene: NA; CDR3 protein: CASSLQPNGEQYF; CDR3 DNA: TGTGCCAGCAGCTTACAGCCTAACGGCGAGCAGTACTTC
clone size: few; V gene: TRBV7-6; J gene: TRBJ2-3; D gene: TRBD2; CDR3 protein: CASSATSGSADTQYF; CDR3 DNA: TGTGCCAGCAGCGCGACTAGCGGGAGTGCAGATACGCAGTATTTT
clone size: few; V gene: TRBV20-1; J gene: TRBJ2-3; D gene: NA; CDR3 protein: CSATGRRGGSTDTQYF; CDR3 DNA: TGCAGTGCGACCGGCCGACGTGGGGGGAGCACAGATACGCAGTATTTT
clone size: NA; V gene: TRBV7-9; J gene: TRBJ2-5; D gene: NA; CDR3 protein: CASSPGPTQETQYF; CDR3 DNA: TGTGCCAGCAGCCCAGGCCCAACCCAAGAGACCCAGTACTTC
clone size: NA; V gene: TRBV27; J gene: TRBJ1-5; D gene: NA; CDR3 protein: CASSLIPLGGGKPQHF; CDR3 DNA: TGTGCCAGCAGCCTAATACCTCTCGGGGGCGGGAAGCCCCAGCATTTT
clone size: NA; V gene: TRBV7-9; J gene: TRBJ2-3; D gene: NA; CDR3 protein: CASSLMSLQRTDTQYF; CDR3 DNA: TGTGCCAGCAGCTTAATGAGTCTCCAACGCACAGATACGCAGTATTTT
clone size: NA; V gene: TRBV20-1; J gene: TRBJ2-1; D gene: NA; CDR3 protein: CSARTRRQNNEQFF; CDR3 DNA: TGCAGTGCTAGGACGAGGAGGCAGAACAATGAGCAGTTCTTC
clone size: NA; V gene: TRBV3-1; J gene: TRBJ2-7; D gene: TRBD2; CDR3 protein: CASSRMAGGYEQYF; CDR3 DNA: TGTGCCAGCAGCCGGATGGCGGGAGGATACGAGCAGTACTTC
clone size: many; V gene: TRBV11-2; J gene: TRBJ2-7; D gene: NA; CDR3 protein: CASSFHYEQYF; CDR3 DNA: TGTGCCAGCAGCTTCCACTACGAGCAGTACTTC
clone size: NA; V gene: TRBV20-1; J gene: TRBJ2-7; D gene: TRBD2; CDR3 protein: CSAGTSGGLHEQYF; CDR3 DNA: TGCAGTGCTGGGACTAGCGGGGGGCTCCATGAGCAGTACTTC
clone size: many; V gene: TRBV7-2; J gene: TRBJ2-7; D gene: NA; CDR3 protein: CSSSFSYEQYF; CDR3 DNA: TGTAGCAGCAGCTTTTCCTACGAGCAGTACTTC
clone size: NA; V gene: TRBV7-2; J gene: TRBJ2-1; D gene: TRBD2; CDR3 protein: CASSLVAGTRDEQFF; CDR3 DNA: TGTGCCAGCAGCTTAGTAGCGGGGACTAGGGATGAGCAGTTCTTC
clone size: few; V gene: TRBV7-2; J gene: TRBJ2-7; D gene: TRBD2; CDR3 protein: CASSQLAGFLSYEQYF; CDR3 DNA: TGTGCCAGCAGCCAACTAGCGGGGTTCTTATCCTACGAGCAGTACTTC
clone size: NA; V gene: TRBV3-1; J gene: TRBJ2-1; D gene: TRBD2; CDR3 protein: CASSQRTSGYNEQFF; CDR3 DNA: TGTGCCAGCAGCCAAAGAACTAGCGGCTACAATGAGCAGTTCTTC
clone size: NA; V gene: TRBV11-2; J gene: TRBJ2-2; D gene: NA; CDR3 protein: CASSFGWGNTGELFF; CDR3 DNA: TGTGCCAGCAGCTTTGGGTGGGGGAACACCGGGGAGCTGTTTTTT
clone size: NA; V gene: TRBV2; J gene: TRBJ2-7; D gene: NA; CDR3 protein: CASWPGANEQYF; CDR3 DNA: TGTGCTTCTTGGCCAGGGGCTAACGAGCAGTACTTC
clone size: many; V gene: TRBV29-1; J gene: TRBJ1-2; D gene: NA; CDR3 protein: CSVDWEASYGYTF; CDR3 DNA: TGCAGCGTTGATTGGGAAGCCTCCTATGGCTACACCTTC
clone size: NA; V gene: TRBV9; J gene: TRBJ2-3; D gene: NA; CDR3 protein: CASSVGGNSDTQYF; CDR3 DNA: TGTGCCAGCAGCGTGGGGGGTAATTCGGATACGCAGTATTTT
clone size: NA; V gene: TRBV12-3/TRBV12-4; J gene: TRBJ2-7; D gene: TRBD1; CDR3 protein: CASTRGTGLAEQYF; CDR3 DNA: TGTGCCAGCACCCGAGGGACAGGGTTGGCCGAGCAGTACTTC
clone size: NA; V gene: TRBV7-2; J gene: TRBJ2-7; D gene: TRBD1; CDR3 protein: CASRFDRGPFYEQYF; CDR3 DNA: TGTGCCAGCAGATTCGACAGGGGCCCCTTCTACGAGCAGTACTTC
clone size: NA; V gene: TRBV10-3; J gene: TRBJ1-1; D gene: NA; CDR3 protein: CAISDWGDLNTEAFF; CDR3 DNA: TGTGCCATCAGTGATTGGGGGGACTTGAACACTGAAGCTTTCTTT
clone size: few; V gene: TRBV29-1; J gene: TRBJ1-1; D gene: TRBD1; CDR3 protein: CSAGRTGGPNTEAFF; CDR3 DNA: TGCAGCGCTGGGCGGACAGGGGGACCGAACACTGAAGCTTTCTTT
clone size: NA; V gene: TRBV12-5; J gene: TRBJ2-7; D gene: NA; CDR3 protein: CASGLNAEQYF; CDR3 DNA: TGTGCTAGTGGTTTGAACGCTGAGCAGTACTTC
clone size: few; V gene: TRBV5-1; J gene: TRBJ1-1; D gene: NA; CDR3 protein: CASSLDPTGPTEAFF; CDR3 DNA: TGCGCCAGCAGCTTGGACCCTACAGGGCCCACTGAAGCTTTCTTT
clone size: NA; V gene: TRBV20-1; J gene: TRBJ1-1; D gene: NA; CDR3 protein: CSASQGGGTEAFF; CDR3 DNA: TGCAGTGCTAGTCAGGGAGGTGGGACTGAAGCTTTCTTT
clone size: few; V gene: TRBV6-2/TRBV6-3; J gene: TRBJ2-7; D gene: NA; CDR3 protein: CASSYPGFDREQYF; CDR3 DNA: TGTGCCAGCAGTTACCCTGGATTCGATAGGGAGCAGTACTTC
clone size: NA; V gene: TRBV20-1; J gene: TRBJ2-1; D gene: TRBD2; CDR3 protein: CSARTGTSGRALKQFF; CDR3 DNA: TGCAGTGCTAGAACCGGGACTAGCGGGAGGGCGCTTAAGCAGTTCTTC